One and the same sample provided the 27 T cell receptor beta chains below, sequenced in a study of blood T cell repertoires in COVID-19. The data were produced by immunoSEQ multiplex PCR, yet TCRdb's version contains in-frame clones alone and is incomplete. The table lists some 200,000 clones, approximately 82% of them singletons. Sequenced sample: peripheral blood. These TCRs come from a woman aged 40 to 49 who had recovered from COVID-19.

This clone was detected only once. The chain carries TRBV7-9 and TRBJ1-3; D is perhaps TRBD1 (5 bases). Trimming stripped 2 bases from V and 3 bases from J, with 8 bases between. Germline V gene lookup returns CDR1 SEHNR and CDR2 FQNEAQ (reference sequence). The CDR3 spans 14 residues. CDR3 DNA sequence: TGTGCCAGCAGCTTATTACAGGTTGGAAACACCATATATTTT. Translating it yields CASSLLQVGNTIYF. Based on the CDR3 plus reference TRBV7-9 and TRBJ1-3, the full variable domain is DTGVSQNPRHKITKRGQNVTFRCDPISEHNRLYWYRQTLGQGPEFLTYFQNEAQLEKSRLLSDRFSAERPKGSFSTLEIQRTEQGDSAMYLCASSLLQVGNTIYFGEGSWLTVV.

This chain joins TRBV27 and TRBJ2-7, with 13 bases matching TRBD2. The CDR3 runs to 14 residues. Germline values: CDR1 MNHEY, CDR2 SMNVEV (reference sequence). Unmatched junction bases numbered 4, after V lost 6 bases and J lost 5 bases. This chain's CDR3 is CASRQGLAGNEQYF. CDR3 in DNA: TGTGCCAGCAGACAGGGACTAGCGGGGAACGAGCAGTACTTC.

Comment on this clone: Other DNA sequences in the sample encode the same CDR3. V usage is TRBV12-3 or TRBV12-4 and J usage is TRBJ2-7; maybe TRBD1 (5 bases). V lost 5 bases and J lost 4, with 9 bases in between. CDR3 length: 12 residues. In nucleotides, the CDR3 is TGTGCCAGCAGTCCGCAGGGATACGAGCAGTACTTC. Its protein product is CASSPQGYEQYF.

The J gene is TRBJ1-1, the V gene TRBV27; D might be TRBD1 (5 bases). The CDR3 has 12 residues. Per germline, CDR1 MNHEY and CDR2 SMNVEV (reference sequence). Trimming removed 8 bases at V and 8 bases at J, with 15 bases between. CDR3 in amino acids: CASGWGGEEAFF. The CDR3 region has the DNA TGTGCCAGCGGATGGGGGGGGGAGGAAGCTTTCTTT.

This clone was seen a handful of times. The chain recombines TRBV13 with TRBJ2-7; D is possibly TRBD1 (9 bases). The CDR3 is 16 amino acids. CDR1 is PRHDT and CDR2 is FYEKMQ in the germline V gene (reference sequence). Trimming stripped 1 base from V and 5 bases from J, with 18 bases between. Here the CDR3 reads CASSLAGGTGFHEQYF. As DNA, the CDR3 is TGTGCCAGCAGCTTAGCGGGGGGGACAGGGTTCCACGAGCAGTACTTC.

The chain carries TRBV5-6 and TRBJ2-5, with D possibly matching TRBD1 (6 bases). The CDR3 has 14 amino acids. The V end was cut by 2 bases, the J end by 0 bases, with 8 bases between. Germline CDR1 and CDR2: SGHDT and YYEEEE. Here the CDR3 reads CASSFWTDQETQYF. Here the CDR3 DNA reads TGTGCCAGCAGCTTCTGGACAGACCAAGAGACCCAGTACTTC.

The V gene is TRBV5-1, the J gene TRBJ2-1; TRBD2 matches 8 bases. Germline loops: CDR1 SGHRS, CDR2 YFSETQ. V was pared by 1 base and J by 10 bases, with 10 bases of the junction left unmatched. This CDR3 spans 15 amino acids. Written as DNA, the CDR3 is TGCGCCAGCAGCTTGTTCGGGGGGGAGGTCAACGAGCAGTTCTTC. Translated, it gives CASSLFGGEVNEQFF.

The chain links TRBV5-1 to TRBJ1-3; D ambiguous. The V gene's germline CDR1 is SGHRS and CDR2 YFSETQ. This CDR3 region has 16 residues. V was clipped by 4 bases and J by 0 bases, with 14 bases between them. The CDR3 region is CASSAGRPYSGNTIYF. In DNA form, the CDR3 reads TGCGCCAGCAGCGCGGGCCGTCCCTACTCTGGAAACACCATATATTTT.

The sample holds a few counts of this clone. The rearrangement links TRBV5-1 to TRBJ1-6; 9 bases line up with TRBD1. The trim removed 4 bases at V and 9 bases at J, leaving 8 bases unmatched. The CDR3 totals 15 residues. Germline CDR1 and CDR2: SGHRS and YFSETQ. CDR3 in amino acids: CASSLGTGGSSPLHF. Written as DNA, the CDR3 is TGCGCCAGCAGCCTCGGTACAGGGGGCAGTTCACCCCTCCACTTT.

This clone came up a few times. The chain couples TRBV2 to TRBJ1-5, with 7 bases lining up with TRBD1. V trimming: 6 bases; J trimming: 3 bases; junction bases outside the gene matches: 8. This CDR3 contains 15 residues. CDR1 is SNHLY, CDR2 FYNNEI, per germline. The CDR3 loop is CASSPGRGDNQPQHF. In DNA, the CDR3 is TGTGCCAGCAGCCCAGGCAGGGGGGACAATCAGCCCCAGCATTTT.

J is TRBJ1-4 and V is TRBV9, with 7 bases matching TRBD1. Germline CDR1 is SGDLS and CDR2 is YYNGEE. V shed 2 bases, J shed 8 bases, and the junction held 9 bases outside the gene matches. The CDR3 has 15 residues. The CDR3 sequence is CASSVGGGPGEKLFF. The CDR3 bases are TGTGCCAGCAGCGTCGGAGGGGGCCCGGGGGAAAAACTGTTTTTT.

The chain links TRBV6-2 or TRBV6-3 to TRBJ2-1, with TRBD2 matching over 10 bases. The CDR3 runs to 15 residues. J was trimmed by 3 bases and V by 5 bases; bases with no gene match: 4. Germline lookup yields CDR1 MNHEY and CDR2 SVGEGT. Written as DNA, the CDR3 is TGTGCCAGCAGTCGGTCTAGCGGGGGCTACAATGAGCAGTTCTTC. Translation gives CASSRSSGGYNEQFF.

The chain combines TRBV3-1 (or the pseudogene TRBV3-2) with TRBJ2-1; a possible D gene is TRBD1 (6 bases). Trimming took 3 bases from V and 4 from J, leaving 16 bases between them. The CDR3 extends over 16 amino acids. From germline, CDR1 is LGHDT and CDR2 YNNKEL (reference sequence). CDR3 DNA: TGTGCCAGCAGCCACCAGGGGCTCAAACAGTACAATGAGCAGTTCTTC. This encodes CASSHQGLKQYNEQFF.

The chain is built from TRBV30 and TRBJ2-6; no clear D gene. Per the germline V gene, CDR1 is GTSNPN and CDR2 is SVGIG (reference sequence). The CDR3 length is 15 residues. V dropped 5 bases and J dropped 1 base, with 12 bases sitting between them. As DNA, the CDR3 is TGTGCCTGGGGGCCCCCCGGGTCTGGGGCCAACGTCCTGACTTTC. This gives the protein CAWGPPGSGANVLTF.

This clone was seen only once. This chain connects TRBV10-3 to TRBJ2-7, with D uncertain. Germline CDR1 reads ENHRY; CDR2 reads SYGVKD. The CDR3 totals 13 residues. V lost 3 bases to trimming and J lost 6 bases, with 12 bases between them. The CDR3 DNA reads TGTGCCATCAGTGACCTGGCCCGGAGCGAGCAGTACTTC. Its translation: CAISDLARSEQYF.

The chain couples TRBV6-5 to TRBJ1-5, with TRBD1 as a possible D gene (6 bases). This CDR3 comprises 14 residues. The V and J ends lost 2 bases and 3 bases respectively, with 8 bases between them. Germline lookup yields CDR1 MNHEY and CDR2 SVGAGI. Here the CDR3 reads CASSYGDTNQPQHF. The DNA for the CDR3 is TGTGCCAGCAGTTACGGGGACACCAATCAGCCCCAGCATTTT.

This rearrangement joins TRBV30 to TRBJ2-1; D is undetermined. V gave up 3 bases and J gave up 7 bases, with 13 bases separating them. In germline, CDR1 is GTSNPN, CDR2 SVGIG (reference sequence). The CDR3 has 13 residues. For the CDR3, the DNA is TGTGCCTGGAGGACCAGTGGGCTTAATGAGCAGTTCTTC. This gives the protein CAWRTSGLNEQFF.

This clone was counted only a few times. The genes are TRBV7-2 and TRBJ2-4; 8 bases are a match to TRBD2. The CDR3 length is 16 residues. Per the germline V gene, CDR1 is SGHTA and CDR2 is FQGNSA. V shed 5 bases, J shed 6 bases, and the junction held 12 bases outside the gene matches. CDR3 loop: CASSRTGGMVGNIQYF. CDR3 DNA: TGTGCCAGCAGCCGTACGGGGGGGATGGTAGGAAACATTCAGTACTTC.

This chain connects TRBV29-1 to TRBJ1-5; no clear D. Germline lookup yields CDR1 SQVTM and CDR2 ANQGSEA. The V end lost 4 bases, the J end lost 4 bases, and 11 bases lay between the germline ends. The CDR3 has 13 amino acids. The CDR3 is CSVGPRMNQPQHF. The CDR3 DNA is TGCAGCGTTGGACCGCGGATGAATCAGCCCCAGCATTTT.

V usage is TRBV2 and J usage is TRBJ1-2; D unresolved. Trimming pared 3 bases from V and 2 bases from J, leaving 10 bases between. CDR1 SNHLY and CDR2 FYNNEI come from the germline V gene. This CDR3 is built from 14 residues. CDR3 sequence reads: CASSELRENYGYTF. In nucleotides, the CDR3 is TGTGCCAGCAGTGAGCTTCGGGAAAACTATGGCTACACCTTC.

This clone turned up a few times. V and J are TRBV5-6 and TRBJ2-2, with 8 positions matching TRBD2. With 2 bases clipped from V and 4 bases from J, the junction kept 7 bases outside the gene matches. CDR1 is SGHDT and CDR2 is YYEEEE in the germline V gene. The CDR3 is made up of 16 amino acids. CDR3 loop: CASSFLLAGGTGELFF. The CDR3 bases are TGTGCCAGCAGCTTCCTCCTGGCGGGGGGCACCGGGGAGCTGTTTTTT.

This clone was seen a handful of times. CDR3 in amino acids: CASTLGQSSGNTIYF. The CDR3 nucleotides are TGTGCCAGCACCCTGGGACAGTCCTCTGGAAACACCATATATTTT. The chain is built from TRBV6-5 and TRBJ1-3, with 7 positions matching TRBD1. The V segment lost 7 bases and the J segment 0 bases; nucleotides outside the gene matches: 6. The germline V gene encodes CDR1 MNHEY and CDR2 SVGAGI. This CDR3 is built from 15 residues.

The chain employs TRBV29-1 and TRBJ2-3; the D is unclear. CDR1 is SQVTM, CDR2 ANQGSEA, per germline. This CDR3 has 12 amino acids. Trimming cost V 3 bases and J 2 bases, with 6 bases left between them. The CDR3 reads CSVDRITDTQYF. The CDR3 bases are TGCAGCGTTGACAGAATCACAGATACGCAGTATTTT.

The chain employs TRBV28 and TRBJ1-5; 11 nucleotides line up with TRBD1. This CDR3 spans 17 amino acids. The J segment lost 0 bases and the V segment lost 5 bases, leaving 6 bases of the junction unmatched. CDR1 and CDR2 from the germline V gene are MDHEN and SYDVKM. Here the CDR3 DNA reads TGTGCCAGCAGTGGACAGGGGGCCCTCTATAGCAATCAGCCCCAGCATTTT. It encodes CASSGQGALYSNQPQHF.

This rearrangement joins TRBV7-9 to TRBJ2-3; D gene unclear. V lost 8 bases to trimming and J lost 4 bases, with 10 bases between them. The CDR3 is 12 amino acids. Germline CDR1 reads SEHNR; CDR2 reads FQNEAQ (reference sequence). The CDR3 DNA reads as TGTGCCAGCCGCTCTACAGCAGATACGCAGTATTTT. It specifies CASRSTADTQYF. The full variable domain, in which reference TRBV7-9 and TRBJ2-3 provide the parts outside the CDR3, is DTGVSQNPRHKITKRGQNVTFRCDPISEHNRLYWYRQTLGQGPEFLTYFQNEAQLEKSRLLSDRFSAERPKGSFSTLEIQRTEQGDSAMYLCASRSTADTQYFGPGTRLTVL.

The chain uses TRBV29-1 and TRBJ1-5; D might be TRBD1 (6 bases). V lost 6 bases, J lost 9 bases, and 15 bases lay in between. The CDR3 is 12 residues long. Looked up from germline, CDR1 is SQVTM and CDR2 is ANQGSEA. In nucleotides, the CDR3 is TGCAGCGTAGTCCAGGGGCTGGGGCCCCAGCATTTT. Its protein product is CSVVQGLGPQHF.

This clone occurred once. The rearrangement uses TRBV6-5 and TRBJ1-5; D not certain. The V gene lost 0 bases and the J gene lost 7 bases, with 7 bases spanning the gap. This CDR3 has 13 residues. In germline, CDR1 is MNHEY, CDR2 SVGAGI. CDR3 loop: CASSYSTGQPQHF. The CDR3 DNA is TGTGCCAGCAGTTACTCGACTGGGCAGCCCCAGCATTTT.